Listed here is a single T cell receptor (beta chain). The antigen this receptor binds is unknown. Base qualities are not provided; no much larger clone lies one nucleotide away. Library method: the immunoSEQ multiplex PCR assay. The multiplex PCR relied on a mix of 60 forward primers for TCR Vbeta segments and 13 reverse primers for TCR Jbeta segments. A multiplex PCR assay on genomic DNA amplified the CDR3 region of rearranged TCR beta genes. The Illumina HiSeq System was used to sequence the amplified TCR beta libraries as 87-base-pair reads. The study's processing was this. Across the 500 to 750 repertoires, a later analysis counted some 81 million unique TCR beta chains, approximately 12 million of which were shared by at least two donors. A nearest-neighbor algorithm error-corrected the raw reads and collapsed the reads into unique sequences, merging closely related sequences to remove PCR and sequencing errors. CDR3 sequences were aligned to IMGT reference sequences to assign V, D and J gene segments. For a sequence to be retained, at least a six-nucleotide match to both a V gene segment and a J gene segment was required. A rearrangement was called productive if the CDR3 had no stop codons and remained in frame with V and J, and every other rearrangement was called non-productive. Following IMGT convention, CDR3 was defined as the stretch from the second conserved V-encoded cysteine to the conserved J-encoded phenylalanine. The earlier analysis of about 610 of the donors excluded any sequence lacking an unambiguous match to a single V gene segment. In an earlier analysis of approximately 590 of the donors, V segments were called functional above 56.7% productive rearrangements and were called segregating when the between-donor standard deviation exceeded 5%. A statistical classification framework was developed to diagnose cytomegalovirus status using the catalog of TCR beta chain sequences. In a later analysis, V and J genes were assigned by comparing TCR nucleotide sequences against IMGT/GENE-DB human TR gene sequences. The TCRdist pipeline was used in a later analysis to assign CDR3 sequences and most-parsimonious VDJ recombination scenarios. In a later analysis, each TCR beta chain was defined by its CDR3 amino acid sequence together with its V-gene family, and reads without a unique V-gene family were excluded. A later analysis removed several hundred highly shared, low-generation-probability nucleotide sequences to deal with suspected cross-contamination and a sequencing artifact. For each public chain, a later analysis derived a clonal expansion index from normalized ranks of inferred template counts within each repertoire. Generation probabilities in a later analysis came from a VDJ recombination model fitted to out-of-frame rearrangements, and those results were checked against IGoR. A later analysis scored TCR-TCR, TCR-HLA and TCR-CMV co-occurrence with hypergeometric tests, applying a repertoire-size bias correction to TCR pairs. False discovery rates were estimated in a later analysis by permuting HLA or CMV assignments 20 times. In a later analysis, co-occurring TCRs were grouped using DBSCAN, with TCRdist sequence similarity added in when clustering inside HLA-allele-positive subsets. Repertoires with fewer than 30,000 or more than 120,000 public chains, plus five repertoires with anomalous nucleotide sharing, were excluded from co-occurrence clustering. The immuneACCESS repertoire file appears here via TCRdb, limited to in-frame rearrangements. These files lack a portion of the clones; in checked studies, under half of the deficit traces to unresolved V genes, and the cause of the others is not known. The V and J calls and clone size come from that table; D and trimming were worked out from the DNA. This sample is represented by about 98,000 clones; about 70% of them were singletons. The ten largest clones add up to roughly 7.7% of the sample.

These data belong to a study of cytomegalovirus exposure and HLA in healthy donors (dated by TCRdb to about 2017). At the level of the whole study: According to an earlier analysis of a few hundred of the donors, about 179 million T cells yielded 90 million to 140 million unique TCR beta sequences and 276 Gb of sequence data. Of the roughly 400 genotyped donors, roughly 80% fell in the genetic ancestry cluster associated with self-reported Caucasian donors. In an earlier analysis of 550 to 700 of the donors, high-throughput TCR beta sequencing was used to judge whether each TCR beta V gene segment behaved as functional or pseudogenic. Roughly 5 DR-DQ haplotypes were treated as single units for association and clustering because of strong linkage in the cohort. Genome-wide SNP genotypes for about 65% of the 666 donors were used in a later genetic analysis, which treated that subset as a discovery cohort. Both class I and class II loci were covered by HLA typing, at four-digit resolution. Typing coverage differed by locus: A, B, C, DRB1 and DQB1 were typed in roughly 620-640 donors, DQA1 in approximately 520, DPA1 in around 600, and DPB1 in just under 490. Besides the first cohort of around 700 subjects, a separate validation cohort made up of roughly 120 different subjects was used. Among 398 genotyped donors of the cohort, an average of around 250,000 unique TCR beta nucleotide sequences was sequenced per donor, of which 15% to 20% were non-productive. Donor age, sex, ethnicity and CMV serostatus were compiled together with the repertoire data. To study patterns of TCR occurrence, a later analysis re-analyzed previously published TCR beta repertoires from 550 to 800 donors and added high-resolution HLA genotyping. To predict cytomegalovirus infection status, the study combined high-throughput TCR immunosequencing, statistical association of individual TCRs with disease status, and machine learning. Using immunosequencing, the study profiled T cell repertoires from approximately 700 subjects and related those repertoires to cytomegalovirus serostatus. In the later analysis, no new phenotypic data were used to find candidate immune exposures; instead, reliance was placed on TCR beta sequences and their occurrence across donors. Every repertoire in the discovery cohort had been generated on one and the same sequencing platform. The study aimed to test whether cataloging public T cell receptors could reveal signatures of past pathogen exposure. Roughly 310 gigabases of sequencing data and around 87 million unique TCR sequences were included in an early release covering about 620 HLA-typed donors.

The cysteine opens and the phenylalanine closes a CDR3 of 13 amino acids. Only the CDR3 DNA is retained, 39 bases long and in frame from the first base. Germline trimming: 5 bases from V, 3 bases from J; junction bases outside gene matches: 3. CDR1 and CDR2 were assigned from the germline V gene (reference sequence) as SEHNR and FQNEAQ. Broad study findings and their caveats: A later analysis associated around 16,000 TCR beta sequences with specific HLA alleles at a false discovery rate of 0.05. The study listed approximately 150 TCR beta chains as associated with cytomegalovirus. In a later analysis, most CMV-associated TCR beta chains were found to appear HLA-restricted, with HLA associations seemingly driven largely by CMV exposure. Correlated functional status among segregating V segments might reflect linkage disequilibrium, but an unknown experimental factor could not be ruled out. In a later genetic analysis, a missense DCLRE1C variant was associated with V-gene and J-gene trimming of TCR beta chains, and the association was replicated in an independent cohort. A further reported finding was that TCR beta sequences accurately predicted the HLA-A and HLA-B alleles for most subjects in the first cohort. Presence/absence analyses assumed roughly uniform sequencing depth across donors, an assumption that may not hold. In a later analysis, several top co-occurrence clusters were reported to appear linked to parvovirus B19, influenza, CMV and Epstein-Barr virus. Because counts were too low, roughly 18 rarely observed V segments, including chromosome 9 orphons, were left out of the earlier analysis of approximately 500 of the donors. The cohort was sequenced for TCR beta chains only, and without alpha or paired-chain data the features that could be detected were limited. In a later analysis, the rate of TCR association differed among HLA loci, with DRB1 alleles having the most associated TCRs and HLA-C alleles having the fewest. A cluster of highly shared sequence variants was judged likely to represent a technical artifact of the sequencing pipeline. For the cohort, immune exposure information was limited to CMV serostatus. A later analysis found that HLA-associated TCR beta chains were more clonally expanded and had lower generation probabilities than equally common non-associated chains. When HLA alleles, especially DR and DQ, strongly co-occurred, TCR associations were difficult to assign to individual alleles. Across donors, most TCR sequences were observed very rarely, whereas some public TCRs were present in many individuals. According to a later genetic analysis, donors in an Asian-associated ancestry cluster had fewer N-insertions in productive TCRs than the roughly 700-donor mean. Because HLA typing was unavailable for some donors at each locus, only the typed subset was used in association tests. The authors suggested that the approach could potentially be generalized to other disease states and immunological phenotypes. Because the 87-base-pair reads could not distinguish some IMGT-functional V segments, including TRBV6-2 and TRBV6-3, those segments were excluded. In an earlier analysis of some 550 of the donors, most TCR beta V segments were observed in productive rearrangements about 87% or about 30% of the time, broadly matching IMGT annotations. Cytomegalovirus status was reported to be diagnosed by the classifier with high specificity and sensitivity in both the original and validation cohorts. A few of the identified cytomegalovirus-associated TCR beta chains were confirmed in vitro to be specific for cytomegalovirus antigens.

The cohort comprised hundreds of healthy bone marrow donors. At the time of sampling, all cohort members were nominally healthy, though unrecorded immune exposures were likely present. Of the approximately 670 cohort members, roughly 300 had positive CMV serostatus and 350 to 450 had negative CMV serostatus, and CMV serostatus was not recorded for the donor. A peripheral blood sample was collected from each donor, and TCR beta sequencing was performed on peripheral blood mononuclear cells. Genomic DNA extraction from the blood cell samples was performed with the Qiagen DNeasy Blood Extraction Kit. Sequenced input: PBMCs. The source of this sequence is a human donor in good health. This receptor chain uses TRBV7-9 and TRBJ2-7; 8 bases in the middle match TRBD1. The CDR3 region has the sequence CASSAGQVYEQYF. The DNA sequence is TGTGCCAGCAGCGCGGGACAGGTCTACGAGCAGTACTTC.